This TCR beta chain came from a study of blood T cell repertoires in COVID-19. This CDR3 spans 13 amino acids. Authors' data handling: Amplified reference gene primers provided the basis for estimating nucleated cell counts. Data came from immunoSEQ multiplex PCR; TCRdb stores just in-frame clones and leaves some out. V and J calls and clone size are copied from that table; D and trimming were computed from the DNA. The sample shows 100,000 to 150,000 clones, about 89% of them seen only once. This clonotype was obtained from a man in his fifties with active or convalescent COVID-19. The sequenced sample consisted of peripheral blood. V is TRBV21-1 and J is TRBJ1-3; the table's D call, TRBD1, was not checked against the DNA. TRBV21-1 is a pseudogene segment. The CDR3 region is CASQTGDGNTIYF. The DNA of the CDR3 is TGTGCCAGCCAAACAGGGGATGGAAACACCATATATTTT.